Included here is one T cell receptor (beta chain) sequence, with context. The source of the sample is a study of blood T cell repertoires in COVID-19. In the study overall: From T cells, B-cell-depleted T cells, or PBMCs came the material, which was cDNA or gDNA.

The authors' processing: Amplification of reference gene primers was used by the study to estimate nucleated cell counts. The repertoire was sequenced with immunoSEQ multiplex PCR; TCRdb's copy has only in-frame clones and lacks some. The V and J calls and clone size come from that table; D and trimming were worked out from the DNA. The data show about 88,000 clones, 85% to 95% seen once. Germline assignment: CDR1 SGHNT and CDR2 YENEEA. This CDR3 contains 15 residues. V lost 2 bases to trimming and J lost 5 bases; unmatched junction nucleotides: 9. The sequence came from a man in his fifties or sixties with acute or convalescent COVID-19. This sequence joins TRBV11-3 and TRBJ2-7; TRBD1 agrees at 7 bases. Material: peripheral blood. CDR3 residues: CASSLWAGTANEQYF. The CDR3 bases are TGTGCCAGCAGCTTATGGGCCGGGACAGCAAACGAGCAGTACTTC.